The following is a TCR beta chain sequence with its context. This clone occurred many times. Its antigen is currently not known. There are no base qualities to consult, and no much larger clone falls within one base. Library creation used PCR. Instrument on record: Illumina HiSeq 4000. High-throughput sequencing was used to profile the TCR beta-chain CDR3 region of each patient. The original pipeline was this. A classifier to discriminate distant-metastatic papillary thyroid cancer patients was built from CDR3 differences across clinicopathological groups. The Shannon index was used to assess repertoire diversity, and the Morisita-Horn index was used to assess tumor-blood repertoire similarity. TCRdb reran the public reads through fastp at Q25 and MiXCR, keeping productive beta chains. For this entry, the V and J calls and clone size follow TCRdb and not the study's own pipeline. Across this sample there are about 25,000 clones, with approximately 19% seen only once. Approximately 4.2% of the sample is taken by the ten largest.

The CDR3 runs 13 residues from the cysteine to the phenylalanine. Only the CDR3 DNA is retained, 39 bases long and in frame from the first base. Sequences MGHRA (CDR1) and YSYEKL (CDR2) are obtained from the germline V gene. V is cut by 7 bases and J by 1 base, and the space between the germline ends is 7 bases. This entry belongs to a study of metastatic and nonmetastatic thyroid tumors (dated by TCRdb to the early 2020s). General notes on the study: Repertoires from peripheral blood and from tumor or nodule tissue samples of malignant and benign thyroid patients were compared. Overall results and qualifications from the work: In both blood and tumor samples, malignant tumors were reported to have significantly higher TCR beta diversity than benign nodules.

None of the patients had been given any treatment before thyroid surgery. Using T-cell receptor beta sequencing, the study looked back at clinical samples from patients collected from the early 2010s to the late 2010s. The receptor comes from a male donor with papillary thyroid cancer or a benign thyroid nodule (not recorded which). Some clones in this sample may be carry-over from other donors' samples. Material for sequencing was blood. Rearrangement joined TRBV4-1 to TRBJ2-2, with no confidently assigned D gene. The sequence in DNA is TGCGCCAGCACACCCGGGAACACCGGGGAGCTGTTTTTT. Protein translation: CASTPGNTGELFF.